Presented here are 7 T cell receptor beta chains from one specimen sequenced in a study of response to subunit inactivated influenza vaccine. TCRdb passed the RT-PCR reads through MiXCR, listing each CDR3 protein once. The sample holds a few hundred thousand distinct CDR3 sequences, 20% to 25% seen once. Sequencing used PBMCs from blood, obtained around 22 months after vaccination. These receptors came from a man aged 50-75 years who received an inactivated influenza vaccine.

This clonotype has a handful of counts. The V and J genes are TRBV7-2 and TRBJ1-2; D gene unclear. From germline, CDR1 is SGHTA and CDR2 FQGNSA. CDR3 size: 14 residues. The V end was cut by 5 bases, the J end by 3 bases, with 13 bases between. The CDR3 reads CASSHGRVDYGYTF. CDR3 DNA: TGTGCCAGCAGCCACGGCAGAGTCGACTATGGCTACACCTTC.

This clonotype was detected only a few times. The CDR3 sequence is CASSWGYQGRTDTQYF. The CDR3 DNA reads as TGCGCCAGCAGCTGGGGCTACCAAGGACGCACAGATACGCAGTATTTT. The chain uses TRBV5-1 and TRBJ2-3; a weak D match, TRBD1 (5 bases). Germline V lookup: CDR1 SGHRS, CDR2 YFSETQ. V lost 3 bases and J 1 base, leaving 15 bases between the germline ends. This CDR3 is 16 amino acids long.

This clonotype was seen many times. J is TRBJ1-6 and V is TRBV20-1, with D possibly matching TRBD1 (6 bases). Germline V CDR1 and CDR2: DFQATT, SNEGSKA (reference sequence). V lost 0 bases and J 6 bases, leaving 18 bases between the germline ends. This CDR3 is 17 amino acids long. The CDR3 nucleotides are TGCAGTGCTAGAGATCTACAGGGACTATCTCTTAATTCACCCCTCCACTTT. It is translated as CSARDLQGLSLNSPLHF.

In this sample, this clonotype turned up a few times. The CDR3 reads CASSLGSPSEAFF. The CDR3 DNA sequence: TGTGCCAGCAGCTTAGGATCGCCGAGTGAAGCTTTCTTT. The chain links TRBV7-9 to TRBJ1-1; D is undetermined. This CDR3 has 13 amino acids. The germline V gene has CDR1 SEHNR and CDR2 FQNEAQ (reference sequence). Trimming shortened V by 1 base and J by 7 bases, and 10 bases separated the two germline ends.

The genes are TRBV7-8 and TRBJ2-7; the D is unclear. V was shortened by 5 bases and J by 3 bases, with 17 bases between the two germline ends. Germline V gene sequence: CDR1 SGHVS, CDR2 FQNEAQ. The CDR3 runs to 15 residues. The CDR3 DNA follows: TGTGCCAGCAGCCCCCGTGCAGGCCACATCTACGAGCAGTACTTC. This gives the protein CASSPRAGHIYEQYF.

This clonotype was observed a few times. The chain carries TRBV24-1 and TRBJ2-3, with D perhaps given as TRBD1 or TRBD2 (5 bases each). This CDR3 region has 16 residues. Trimming left V 4 bases short and J 2 bases short, with 15 bases between. Germline V CDR1 and CDR2: KGHDR, SFDVKD. CDR3 amino acids: CATSEWGRESTDTQYF. CDR3 nucleotide sequence: TGTGCCACCAGTGAATGGGGACGGGAATCCACAGATACGCAGTATTTT.

This clonotype was picked up many times. V usage is TRBV5-1 and J usage is TRBJ1-5; D is unclear. Trimming took 0 bases from V and 6 from J, leaving 7 bases between them. This CDR3 comprises 13 residues. The germline gives CDR1 SGHRS, CDR2 YFSETQ. The CDR3 sequence is CASSLGDTQPQHF. CDR3 DNA sequence: TGCGCCAGCAGCTTGGGGGATACTCAGCCCCAGCATTTT.